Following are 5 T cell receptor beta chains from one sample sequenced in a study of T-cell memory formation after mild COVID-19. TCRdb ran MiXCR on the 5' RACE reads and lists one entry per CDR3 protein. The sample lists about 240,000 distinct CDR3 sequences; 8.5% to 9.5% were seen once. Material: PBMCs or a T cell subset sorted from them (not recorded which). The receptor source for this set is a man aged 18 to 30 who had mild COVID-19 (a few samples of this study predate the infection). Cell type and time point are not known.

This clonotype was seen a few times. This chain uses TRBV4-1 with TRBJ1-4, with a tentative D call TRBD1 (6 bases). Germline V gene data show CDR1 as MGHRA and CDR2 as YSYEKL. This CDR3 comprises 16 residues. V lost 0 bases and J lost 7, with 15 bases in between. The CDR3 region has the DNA TGCGCCAGCAGCCAAGATCTTGGAGGGGGTGGTGAAAAACTGTTTTTT. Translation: CASSQDLGGGGEKLFF.

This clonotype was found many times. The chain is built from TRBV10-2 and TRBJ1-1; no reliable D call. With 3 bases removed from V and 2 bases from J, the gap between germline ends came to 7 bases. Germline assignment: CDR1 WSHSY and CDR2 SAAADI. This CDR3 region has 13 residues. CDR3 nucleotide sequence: TGCGCCAGCAGTGATCGGGGTAACACTGAAGCTTTCTTT. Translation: CASSDRGNTEAFF.

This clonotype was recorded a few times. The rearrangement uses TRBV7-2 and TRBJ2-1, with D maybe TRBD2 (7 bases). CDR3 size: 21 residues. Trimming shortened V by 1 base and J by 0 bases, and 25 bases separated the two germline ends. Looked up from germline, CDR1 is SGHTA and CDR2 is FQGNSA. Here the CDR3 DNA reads TGTGCCAGCAGCTTAGACCCACGGGGGGCCCGCTCCGTAAGCTCCTACAATGAGCAGTTCTTC. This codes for CASSLDPRGARSVSSYNEQFF.

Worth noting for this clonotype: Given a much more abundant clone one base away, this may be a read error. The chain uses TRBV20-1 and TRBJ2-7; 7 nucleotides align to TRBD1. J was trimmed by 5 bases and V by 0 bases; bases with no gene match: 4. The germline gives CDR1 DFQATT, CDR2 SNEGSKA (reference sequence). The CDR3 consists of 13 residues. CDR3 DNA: TGCAGTGCTAGAGACAGACAGGGCCACGAGCAGTACTTC. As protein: CSARDRQGHEQYF.

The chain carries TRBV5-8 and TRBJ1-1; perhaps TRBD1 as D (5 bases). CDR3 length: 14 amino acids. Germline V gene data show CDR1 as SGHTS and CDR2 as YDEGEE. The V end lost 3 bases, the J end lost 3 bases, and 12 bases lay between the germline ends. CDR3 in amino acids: CASSWLGGDTEAFF. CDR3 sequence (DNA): TGTGCCAGCAGCTGGCTCGGGGGGGACACTGAAGCTTTCTTT.